These T cell receptor beta chains were read from a single sample in a study of T cell repertoires in cytomegalovirus infection. A single record per CDR3 protein comes from TCRdb applying MiXCR to the reads. The sample has about 320,000 distinct CDR3 sequences, more than 9% seen once. The material sequenced was PBMCs. Source of these receptors: a human donor in good health (CMV status not recorded). Some clones in this sample may be carry-over from other donors' samples. Both conserved end residues are part of each CDR3. A D gene is named only where the DNA matches it firmly. Clone size is shown for a subset of rows, as once, few, many or a class of expanded clone.

14 | many | TRBJ2-7 | - | TRBV7-2 | TGTGCCAGCAGCTTAGTACCTGCTTCCTACGAGCAGTACTTC | CASSLVPASYEQYF
14 | few | TRBJ2-2 | - | TRBV12-3/TRBV12-4 | TGTGCCAGCAGTTGGGTAGAATCCACCGGGGAGCTGTTTTTT | CASSWVESTGELFF
13 | many | TRBJ2-7 | - | TRBV19 | TGTGCCAGCGCATCCAGCGGGTCCTACGAGCAGTACTTC | CASASSGSYEQYF
11 | - | TRBJ1-3 | - | TRBV30 | TGTGCCTGGGGGGGTGGAAACACCATATATTTT | CAWGGGNTIYF
17 | few | TRBJ2-7 | TRBD2 | TRBV7-2 | TGTGCCAGCAGCCCCATCAAGACTAGCGGGGAACTGAGGGAGCAGTACTTC | CASSPIKTSGELREQYF
15 | - | TRBJ1-1 | - | TRBV20-1 | TGCAGTGCTAGCGGTGGGAACCCGATGAACACTGAAGCTTTCTTT | CSASGGNPMNTEAFF
14 | - | TRBJ2-7 | - | TRBV7-9 | TGTGCCAGCAGCCATACAGGTAGCTCCTACGAGCAGTACTTC | CASSHTGSSYEQYF
15 | many | TRBJ1-2 | TRBD1 | TRBV7-2 | TGTGCCAGCAGCTTAACCCCGACAGGGTACTATGGCTACACCTTC | CASSLTPTGYYGYTF
18 | - | TRBJ1-2 | TRBD1 | TRBV15 | TGTGCCACCAGCAGAGGTGGGACAGGGCTCTTAGGAGACTATGGCTACACCTTC | CATSRGGTGLLGDYGYTF
16 | many | TRBJ2-1 | TRBD2 | TRBV7-2 | TGTGCCAGCAGCTTCTGGACTAGCGGGAGTTACAATGAGCAGTTCTTC | CASSFWTSGSYNEQFF
20 | few | TRBJ2-4 | TRBD2 | TRBV15 | TGTGCCACCAGCAGAGAAAACCTTAGCGGGAGGGCCGGGACCAAAAACATTCAGTACTTC | CATSRENLSGRAGTKNIQYF